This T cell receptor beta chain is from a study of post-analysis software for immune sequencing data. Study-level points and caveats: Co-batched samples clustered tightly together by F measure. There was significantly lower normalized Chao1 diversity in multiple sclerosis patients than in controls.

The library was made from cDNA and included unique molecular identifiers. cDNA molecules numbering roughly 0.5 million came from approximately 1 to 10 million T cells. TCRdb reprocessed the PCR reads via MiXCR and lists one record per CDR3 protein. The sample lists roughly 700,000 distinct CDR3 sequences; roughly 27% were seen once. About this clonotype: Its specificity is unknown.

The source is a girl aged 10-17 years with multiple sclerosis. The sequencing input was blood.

The CDR3 spells CASSLSQRPYEQYF. The DNA of the CDR3 is TGTGCCAGCAGCTTATCGCAGCGACCCTACGAGCAGTACTTC. The rearrangement uses TRBV7-8 and TRBJ2-7; D unclear. The CDR3 length is 14 residues. Trimming stripped 2 bases from V and 2 bases from J, with 10 bases between. Germline CDR1 SGHVS, CDR2 FQNEAQ.